The next 14 T cell receptor beta chains were all read from a single sample in a study of cytomegalovirus exposure and HLA in healthy donors. A multiplex PCR was run with 60 Vbeta primers and 13 Jbeta primers. TCRdb's copy holds only in-frame clones and misses some; the assay was immunoSEQ multiplex PCR. Among about 94,000 clones listed, roughly 70% were seen once. Sequences were obtained from PBMCs. The receptors derive from a man between 25 and 39 years old in good health and CMV-seropositive.

This rearrangement joins TRBV10-2 to TRBJ1-1; D is unresolved. V was clipped by 9 bases and J by 0 bases, with 14 bases between them. The CDR3 sequence is 14 residues long. Germline loops: CDR1 WSHSY, CDR2 SAAADI. CDR3 sequence: CASQWALMNTEAFF. The CDR3 bases are TGCGCCAGTCAATGGGCACTCATGAACACTGAAGCTTTCTTT.

V usage is TRBV27 and J usage is TRBJ1-5; possible D gene TRBD1, 5 bases. Germline V gene lookup returns CDR1 MNHEY and CDR2 SMNVEV (reference sequence). V was shortened by 5 bases and J by 7 bases, with 18 bases between the two germline ends. The CDR3 is 15 residues long. The DNA for the CDR3 is TGTGCCAGCAGTCCTACCTGGGGGGGAGGCCAGCCCCAGCATTTT. This encodes CASSPTWGGGQPQHF.

V and J are TRBV7-6 and TRBJ2-3, with D unresolved. Trimming left V 6 bases short and J 6 bases short, with 13 bases between. Per germline, CDR1 SGHVS and CDR2 FNYEAQ. There are 13 residues in the CDR3. CDR3 bases: TGTGCCAGCAGTTTTGACCTAGAGGATACGCAGTATTTT. Its protein product is CASSFDLEDTQYF.

V and J are TRBV28 and TRBJ2-3, with 10 bases fitting TRBD2. Germline lookup yields CDR1 MDHEN and CDR2 SYDVKM. This CDR3 spans 17 amino acids. J was trimmed by 0 bases and V by 5 bases; bases with no gene match: 8. CDR3 DNA: TGTGCCAGCAGTCCCAATAGCGGGGGGATGAGCACAGATACGCAGTATTTT. It is translated as CASSPNSGGMSTDTQYF.

The J gene is TRBJ1-5, the V gene TRBV27; D might be TRBD1 (6 bases). Germline CDR1 MNHEY, CDR2 SMNVEV (reference sequence). CDR3 length equals 13 residues. The V gene lost 2 bases and the J gene lost 7 bases, with 9 bases spanning the gap. The CDR3 spells CASSLTGIQPQHF. The CDR3 region has the DNA TGTGCCAGCAGTTTAACAGGGATCCAGCCCCAGCATTTT.

The genes are TRBV21-1 and TRBJ1-4; TRBD1 was called by the table and not checked on the DNA. TRBV21-1 is a pseudogene segment. The CDR3 length is 16 residues. Written as DNA, the CDR3 is TGTGCCAGCATCCATTCCCTAGACAGCCGGCCCGAAAAACTGTTTTTT. Residues: CASIHSLDSRPEKLFF.

The chain has TRBV27 and TRBJ2-7; 15 nucleotides agree with TRBD2. The germline V gene encodes CDR1 MNHEY and CDR2 SMNVEV (reference sequence). The CDR3 consists of 17 residues. V trimming: 6 bases; J trimming: 4 bases; junction bases outside the gene matches: 10. The DNA of the CDR3 is TGTGCCAGCAGAAAAAAGGGACTAGCGGGGGGCGGGTACGAGCAGTACTTC. This gives the protein CASRKKGLAGGGYEQYF.

The V gene is TRBV6-5, the J gene TRBJ2-2, with 12 bases aligning to TRBD2. Trimming removed 6 bases from V and 4 bases from J; junction bases left unmatched: 0. Germline CDR1 MNHEY, CDR2 SVGAGI. The CDR3 totals 14 residues. DNA of the CDR3: TGTGCCAGCAGGGGACTAGCGGGCACCGGGGAGCTGTTTTTT. Translating gives CASRGLAGTGELFF.

The rearrangement joins TRBV7-6 to TRBJ1-1; TRBD1 matches at 7 bases. The junction had 6 bases not matched to a gene; V was cut back by 5 bases and J by 6 bases. The CDR3 sequence is 13 residues long. The V gene's germline CDR1 is SGHVS and CDR2 FNYEAQ. CDR3 coding DNA: TGTGCCAGCAGCCCCCAGGGGGACCCTGAAGCTTTCTTT. Translation: CASSPQGDPEAFF.

This chain links TRBV4-3 with TRBJ2-5, with D perhaps matching TRBD1 (5 bases). Germline-derived CDR1 and CDR2 are LGHNA and YSLEER. The V and J ends lost 0 bases and 5 bases respectively, with 10 bases between them. CDR3 length equals 14 residues. The CDR3 spells CASSQDPGRETQYF. In DNA form, the CDR3 reads TGCGCCAGCAGCCAAGACCCAGGGCGGGAGACCCAGTACTTC.

J is TRBJ1-2 and V is TRBV29-1; 7 bases agree with TRBD1. Germline V gene lookup returns CDR1 SQVTM and CDR2 ANQGSEA. CDR3 length: 12 amino acids. With V trimmed by 6 bases and J by 5 bases, 6 bases remained unmatched. The CDR3 loop is CSVGTATYGYTF. Here the CDR3 DNA reads TGCAGCGTAGGGACAGCCACGTATGGCTACACCTTC.

The chain carries TRBV4-2 and TRBJ1-2; 7 bases align to TRBD1. J was trimmed by 6 bases and V by 4 bases; bases with no gene match: 5. The CDR3 has 13 residues. From germline, CDR1 is LGHNA and CDR2 YNFKEQ. CDR3 in amino acids: CASSPGQEDGYTF. In DNA, the CDR3 is TGTGCCAGCAGCCCCGGACAGGAGGATGGCTACACCTTC.

The chain is built from TRBV27 and TRBJ1-6, with 7 bases that match TRBD1. The V gene end was trimmed by 6 bases and the J gene end by 10 bases; junction bases not matched to a gene: 9. The germline CDR1 and CDR2 sequences are MNHEY and SMNVEV (reference sequence). The CDR3 runs 14 residues. In DNA form, the CDR3 reads TGTGCCAGCAGCTTGGGGCAGGGGGTATCACCCCTCCACTTT. Translated: CASSLGQGVSPLHF.

This rearrangement joins TRBV6-5 to TRBJ2-5; D unresolved. The J call may be wrong; the DNA end is better matched by TRBJ2-7. Germline V gives CDR1 MNHEY, CDR2 SVGAGI. The CDR3 totals 15 residues. The CDR3 reads CASSPTQANLYEQYF. CDR3 coding DNA: TGTGCCAGCAGCCCGACCCAGGCGAACCTCTACGAGCAGTACTTC.